These 32 T cell receptor beta chains were all obtained from the same sample, sequenced in a study of T cell changes during pregnancy in multiple sclerosis. Sequencing used immunoSEQ multiplex PCR; TCRdb keeps in-frame clones, though not all of them. Of around 100,000 clones in the sample, around 92% were seen once. Sequences were derived from peripheral blood, sampled after pregnancy. These receptors all stem from a female donor with multiple sclerosis, enrolled in a pregnancy study.

The chain uses TRBV30 and TRBJ1-2; weak D call: TRBD1 (6 bases). The germline V and J ends were trimmed by 6 bases and 3 bases, with 17 bases remaining between them. The CDR3 spans 14 residues. The germline gives CDR1 GTSNPN, CDR2 SVGIG (reference sequence). This CDR3 reads CACRGDTRDYGYTF. The CDR3 DNA sequence: TGTGCCTGCCGGGGGGACACGAGGGACTATGGCTACACCTTC. Together with reference TRBV30 and TRBJ1-2, the CDR3 gives the full variable domain: SQTIHQWPATLVQPVGSPLSLECTVEGTSNPNLYWYRQAAGRGLQLLFYSVGIGQISSEVPQNLSASRPQDRQFILSSKKLLLSDSGFYLCACRGDTRDYGYTFGSGTRLTVV.

V gene TRBV4-2 combines with J gene TRBJ1-5; 7 nucleotides align to TRBD1. Trimming cost V 5 bases and J 0 bases; bases outside gene matches: 4. Germline lookup yields CDR1 LGHNA and CDR2 YNFKEQ. This CDR3 has 15 amino acids. The DNA for the CDR3 is TGTGCCAGCAGCTCCCAGGGGGATAGCAATCAGCCCCAGCATTTT. It encodes CASSSQGDSNQPQHF.

The genes are TRBV9 and TRBJ1-4; D remains unclear. The CDR3 runs to 13 residues. Trimming cost V 3 bases and J 3 bases, with 6 bases left between them. Germline V gene lookup returns CDR1 SGDLS and CDR2 YYNGEE. CDR3 region: CASSGSSNEKLFF. The CDR3 region has the DNA TGTGCCAGCAGCGGTTCTTCTAATGAAAAACTGTTTTTT.

The V call is TRBV7-2, the J call TRBJ1-5; D call uncertain. The V gene lost 1 base and the J gene lost 5 bases, with 12 bases spanning the gap. From germline, CDR1 is SGHTA and CDR2 FQGNSA. The CDR3 covers 15 residues. CDR3 amino acids: CASSLGEGQYQPQHF. The CDR3 region has the DNA TGTGCCAGCAGCTTAGGGGAGGGCCAATATCAGCCCCAGCATTTT.

This rearrangement joins TRBV30 to TRBJ1-6; no definite D call. The CDR3 has 13 amino acids. Per the germline V gene, CDR1 is GTSNPN and CDR2 is SVGIG (reference sequence). Deletions cut 4 bases from V and 8 bases from J, with 12 bases between. CDR3: CAWTQLRDSPLHF. The CDR3 nucleotides are TGTGCCTGGACTCAACTACGAGATTCACCCCTCCACTTT.

This clone has only a few counts. This chain links TRBV7-9 with TRBJ1-1; D call uncertain. V lost 5 bases and J 0 bases, leaving 13 bases between the germline ends. The V gene's germline CDR1 is SEHNR and CDR2 FQNEAQ (reference sequence). The CDR3 runs to 15 residues. The CDR3 region has the DNA TGTGCCAGCAGCCCCCAGATTCCGTTGAACACTGAAGCTTTCTTT. Its translation is CASSPQIPLNTEAFF.

The V and J genes are TRBV7-2 and TRBJ1-5; D unclear. Germline CDR1 SGHTA, CDR2 FQGNSA. The V gene lost 2 bases and the J gene lost 1 base, with 12 bases spanning the gap. The CDR3 is made up of 16 amino acids. The CDR3 loop reads CASSLKGLGSNQPQHF. DNA for the CDR3: TGTGCCAGCAGCTTAAAAGGTCTCGGGAGCAATCAGCCCCAGCATTTT.

This sequence joins TRBV29-1 and TRBJ2-3; D remains ambiguous. The CDR3 covers 12 residues. The germline V gene has CDR1 SQVTM and CDR2 ANQGSEA. The V and J ends lost 8 bases and 0 bases respectively, with 9 bases between them. DNA of the CDR3: TGCAGCTCGGTATACAGCACAGATACGCAGTATTTT. Translation gives CSSVYSTDTQYF.

This clone was observed a handful of times. The V call is TRBV7-9, the J call TRBJ1-1, with D unclear. Trimming stripped 9 bases from V and 1 base from J, with 9 bases between. The CDR3 loop spans 12 amino acids. Germline V gene data show CDR1 as SEHNR and CDR2 as FQNEAQ (reference sequence). The CDR3 protein is CASTDANTEAFF. In DNA, the CDR3 is TGTGCCAGTACAGATGCGAACACTGAAGCTTTCTTT.

This clone was counted a single time. The CDR3 loop is CASSFGLAATYEQYF. The CDR3 nucleotides are TGTGCCAGCAGCTTTGGTCTAGCGGCCACCTACGAGCAGTACTTC. V is TRBV5-6 and J is TRBJ2-7; 7 bases align to TRBD2. Trimming took 2 bases from V and 2 from J; bases not matched to a gene: 7. The germline gives CDR1 SGHDT, CDR2 YYEEEE. The CDR3 has 15 amino acids.

The chain is built from TRBV14 and TRBJ1-2; 8 nucleotides agree with TRBD1. J was trimmed by 6 bases and V by 0 bases; bases with no gene match: 9. CDR1 is SGHDN, CDR2 FVKESK, per germline. The CDR3 totals 16 residues. The CDR3 is CASSQDIGQGAHGYTF. CDR3 DNA: TGTGCCAGCAGCCAAGACATAGGTCAGGGGGCTCATGGCTACACCTTC.

The rearrangement joins TRBV9 to TRBJ2-6, with 8 positions matching TRBD1. The CDR3 has 20 residues. Trimming took 4 bases from V and 0 from J; bases not matched to a gene: 15. Germline V gene sequence: CDR1 SGDLS, CDR2 YYNGEE. The CDR3 sequence is CASSPRDYRGVGSGANVLTF. The CDR3 DNA is TGTGCCAGCAGCCCGCGAGATTACAGGGGGGTGGGCTCTGGGGCCAACGTCCTGACTTTC.

Only a few counts were recorded for this clone. The rearrangement joins TRBV6-5 to TRBJ1-5; possibly TRBD1 for D (5 bases). Deletions cut 5 bases from V and 6 bases from J, with 8 bases between. The CDR3 is 12 residues long. Germline V CDR1 and CDR2: MNHEY, SVGAGI. This CDR3 reads CASSPGGQPQHF. Here the CDR3 DNA reads TGTGCCAGCAGTCCCGGGGGTCAGCCCCAGCATTTT.

This rearrangement joins TRBV27 to TRBJ1-1; D might be TRBD1 (5 bases). V lost 6 bases to trimming and J lost 4 bases, with 15 bases between them. This CDR3 spans 14 amino acids. Germline V CDR1 and CDR2: MNHEY, SMNVEV (reference sequence). DNA of the CDR3: TGTGCCAGCAGGCCCGTGGGGGGGGGCACTGAAGCTTTCTTT. Protein sequence: CASRPVGGGTEAFF.

The chain links TRBV9 to TRBJ2-3; D might be TRBD2 (5 bases). With 0 bases removed from V and 1 base from J, the gap between germline ends came to 9 bases. The CDR3 totals 15 residues. Germline CDR1 reads SGDLS; CDR2 reads YYNGEE. The CDR3 here is CASSVVGVGTDTQYF. CDR3 nucleotide sequence: TGTGCCAGCAGCGTAGTCGGGGTCGGCACAGATACGCAGTATTTT. Full variable domain (rest looked up from reference TRBV9 and TRBJ2-3): DSGVTQTPKHLITATGQRVTLRCSPRSGDLSVYWYQQSLDQGLQFLIQYYNGEERAKGNILERFSAQQFPDLHSELNLSSLELGDSALYFCASSVVGVGTDTQYFGPGTRLTVL.

The genes are TRBV6-1 and TRBJ2-7; 13 nucleotides agree with TRBD2. The CDR3 has 15 residues. The germline V gene has CDR1 MNHNS and CDR2 SASEGT. V lost 9 bases, J lost 3 bases, and 8 bases stayed unmatched. CDR3 DNA sequence: TGTGCCAGTCAAACCGGGACTAGCGGGGACTACGAGCAGTACTTC. Its translation: CASQTGTSGDYEQYF.

V usage is TRBV30 and J usage is TRBJ2-7, with 11 bases matching TRBD2. CDR1 and CDR2 from the germline V gene are GTSNPN and SVGIG (reference sequence). The CDR3 covers 20 residues. CDR3 sequence reads: CAFTGPRVAGGTDRFYEQYF. The CDR3 bases are TGTGCTTTCACGGGACCCCGGGTAGCGGGAGGGACGGACAGATTCTACGAGCAGTACTTC. Full variable domain (missing parts from reference TRBV30 and TRBJ2-7): SQTIHQWPATLVQPVGSPLSLECTVEGTSNPNLYWYRQAAGRGLQLLFYSVGIGQISSEVPQNLSASRPQDRQFILSSKKLLLSDSGFYLCAFTGPRVAGGTDRFYEQYFGPGTRLTVT.

Notes on this clone: The germline gene is not matched at one end of the junction; a read error may be the cause. The rearrangement links TRBV6-1 to TRBJ2-1; 8 bases match TRBD2. This CDR3 comprises 15 residues. In germline, CDR1 is MNHNS, CDR2 SASEGT. The CDR3 here is CASSKAGVSYNEQFF. The CDR3 DNA follows: TGTGCCAGCAGTAAAGCGGGAGTCTCCTACAATGAGCAGTTCTTC.

The rearrangement joins TRBV11-3 to TRBJ2-5; 8 nucleotides align to TRBD2. This CDR3 comprises 15 residues. J gave up 4 bases and V 5 bases, and 9 bases lay outside the gene matches. The germline gives CDR1 SGHNT, CDR2 YENEEA. CDR3 sequence: CASSPSPGTRETQYF. CDR3 nucleotide sequence: TGTGCCAGCAGCCCCTCCCCCGGGACTAGAGAGACCCAGTACTTC.

The CDR3 is CASSSGLAGEQYF. The DNA of the CDR3 is TGTGCCAGCAGCTCGGGACTAGCGGGGGAGCAGTACTTC. The V call is TRBV7-2, the J call TRBJ2-7, with 13 bases lining up with TRBD2. V lost 4 bases to trimming and J lost 7 bases; unmatched junction nucleotides: 1. CDR3 size: 13 residues. The germline V gene encodes CDR1 SGHTA and CDR2 FQGNSA.

This chain links TRBV19 with TRBJ1-4; unclear D gene. The CDR3 spans 12 residues. V gave up 6 bases and J gave up 8 bases, with 10 bases separating them. The germline gives CDR1 LNHDA, CDR2 SQIVND (reference sequence). CDR3 sequence: CASSSGSEKLFF. In DNA, the CDR3 is TGTGCCAGTAGCTCGGGGTCGGAAAAACTGTTTTTT.

This clone was observed a single time. The chain combines TRBV9 with TRBJ2-1; 10 bases line up with TRBD2. CDR1 and CDR2 from the germline V gene are SGDLS and YYNGEE. This CDR3 contains 14 residues. The J segment lost 7 bases and the V segment lost 4 bases, leaving 5 bases of the junction unmatched. CDR3 nucleotides: TGTGCCAGCAGCCCAGGGACTAGCGAGAATGAGCAGTTCTTC. Its protein product is CASSPGTSENEQFF.

The V call is TRBV27, the J call TRBJ2-7, with D hard to call. Germline V CDR1 and CDR2: MNHEY, SMNVEV (reference sequence). This CDR3 spans 10 amino acids. V lost 6 bases and J lost 7, with 7 bases in between. The CDR3 DNA reads as TGTGCCAGCAGGAGGTGGGAGCAGTACTTC. It encodes CASRRWEQYF.

The chain combines TRBV10-1 with TRBJ2-7; D not certain. Trimming removed 6 bases from V and 5 bases from J, with 8 bases in between. Germline values: CDR1 WNHNN, CDR2 SYGVQD (reference sequence). This CDR3 is built from 11 residues. CDR3 sequence (DNA): TGCGCCAGCAGGAGGAGAGACGAGCAGTACTTC. Translated, it gives CASRRRDEQYF.

The chain carries TRBV4-3 and TRBJ1-4, with 7 nucleotides matching TRBD1. The CDR3 has 19 amino acids. From germline, CDR1 is LGHNA and CDR2 YSLEER. Trimming took 0 bases from V and 8 from J; bases not matched to a gene: 18. The CDR3 DNA reads TGCGCCAGCAGCCAAGATGGGCCAGGACGACAGGGTCTGGGGGAAAAACTGTTTTTT. Translation gives CASSQDGPGRQGLGEKLFF.

J is TRBJ2-4 and V is TRBV4-1; D is possibly TRBD1 (5 bases). The V end was cut by 3 bases, the J end by 0 bases, with 9 bases between. The CDR3 is 15 amino acids. The V gene's germline CDR1 is MGHRA and CDR2 YSYEKL. The CDR3: CASSQPQVAKNIQYF. The CDR3 coding sequence is TGCGCCAGCAGCCAGCCACAGGTAGCCAAAAACATTCAGTACTTC.

Concerning this clone itself: An end of the junction differs from the germline gene, which may be a read error. The V gene is TRBV13, the J gene TRBJ1-2, with D possibly TRBD1 on 5 matching bases. CDR3 length equals 15 residues. The germline gives CDR1 PRHDT, CDR2 FYEKMQ (reference sequence). The CDR3 nucleotides read TGTGCCAGCAGCCTAGGGGAGGGAATGAGCTATGGCTACACCTTC. This sequence encodes CASSLGEGMSYGYTF. Full variable domain (outside the CDR3, taken from reference TRBV13 and TRBJ1-2): AAGVIQSPRHLIKEKRETATLKCYPIPRHDTVYWYQQGPGQDPQFLISFYEKMQSDKGSIPDRFSAQQFSDYHSELNMSSLELGDSALYFCASSLGEGMSYGYTFGSGTRLTVV.

The chain is built from TRBV6-6 and TRBJ1-1, with TRBD1 as a possible D gene (5 bases). Germline V gene sequence: CDR1 MNHNY, CDR2 SVGAGI (reference sequence). V was clipped by 2 bases and J by 2 bases, with 12 bases between them. The length of the CDR3 is 15 residues. CDR3 sequence reads: CASSYQGFVNTEAFF. DNA for the CDR3: TGTGCCAGCAGTTACCAGGGATTTGTTAACACTGAAGCTTTCTTT.

This clone was found once. V gene TRBV7-9 combines with J gene TRBJ1-1; D ambiguous. CDR1 SEHNR and CDR2 FQNEAQ come from the germline V gene (reference sequence). The V gene lost 1 base and the J gene lost 4 bases, with 10 bases spanning the gap. The CDR3 is 14 amino acids. CDR3 nucleotide sequence: TGTGCCAGCAGCTTAGGGCAGGTCGGCACTGAAGCTTTCTTT. Protein: CASSLGQVGTEAFF.

This chain links TRBV7-3 with TRBJ2-7; 8 positions match TRBD1. V lost 4 bases, J lost 3 bases, and 8 bases stayed unmatched. The germline V gene encodes CDR1 SGHTA and CDR2 FQGTGA. The length of the CDR3 is 15 residues. CDR3 nucleotide sequence: TGTGCCAGCAGCTCCGCCGGAGGGACAGGCTACGAGCAGTACTTC. Translated, it gives CASSSAGGTGYEQYF.

The CDR3 DNA follows: TGTGCCATCAGTGAACGGTTGTCAAACACTGAAGCTTTCTTT. As protein: CAISERLSNTEAFF. This chain connects TRBV10-3 to TRBJ1-1; D gene uncertain. V dropped 3 bases and J dropped 2 bases, with 10 bases sitting between them. CDR1 ENHRY and CDR2 SYGVKD come from the germline V gene. This CDR3 is 14 amino acids long.

The count of this clone is one. The rearrangement joins TRBV28 to TRBJ2-7; D not resolved. Germline loops: CDR1 MDHEN, CDR2 SYDVKM. Trimming shortened V by 2 bases and J by 1 base, and 3 bases separated the two germline ends. The CDR3 loop spans 12 amino acids. CDR3 coding DNA: TGTGCCAGCAGTTTACTGTCCTACGAGCAGTACTTC. The encoded protein is CASSLLSYEQYF.